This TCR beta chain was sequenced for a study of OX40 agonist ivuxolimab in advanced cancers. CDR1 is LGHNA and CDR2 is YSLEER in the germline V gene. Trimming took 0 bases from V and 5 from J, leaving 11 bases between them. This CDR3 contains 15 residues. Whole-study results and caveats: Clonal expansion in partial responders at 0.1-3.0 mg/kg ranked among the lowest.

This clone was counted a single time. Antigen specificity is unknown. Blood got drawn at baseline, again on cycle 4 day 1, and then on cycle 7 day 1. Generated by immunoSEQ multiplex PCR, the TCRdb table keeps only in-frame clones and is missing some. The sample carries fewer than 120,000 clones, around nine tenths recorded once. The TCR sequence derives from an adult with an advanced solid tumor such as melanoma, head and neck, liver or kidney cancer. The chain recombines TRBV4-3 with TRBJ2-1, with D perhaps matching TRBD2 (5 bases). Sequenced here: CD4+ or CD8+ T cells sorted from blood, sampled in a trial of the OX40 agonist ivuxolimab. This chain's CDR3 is CASSQETGWDNEQFF. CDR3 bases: TGCGCCAGCAGCCAAGAAACGGGGTGGGACAATGAGCAGTTCTTC.